Given below is one TCR beta chain in context. This clonotype occurred a few times. Its antigen target is currently unknown. No much larger clone is present one base from it, and per-base qualities are unavailable. Per the germline V gene (reference sequence), PRHDT is the CDR1 and FYEKMQ is the CDR2. Spanning cysteine to phenylalanine, the CDR3 consists of 16 amino acids. The retained sequence is limited to the CDR3, 48 bases, with the frame set at the first base. V has 3 bases trimmed and J has 8 bases trimmed; junction bases matching no gene number 9. The study was a case-control design nested within a healthcare worker cohort in London, UK, with weekly nasopharyngeal swab PCR tests and blood sampling. Healthcare workers were recruited during the week of the UK lockdown, between 23 and 31 March 2020, and followed weekly for up to roughly 15 weeks. Preparation of the library involved 5' RACE. The run used a NextSeq 500. The TCR library protocol attached unique molecular identifiers to individual cDNA molecules to correct for sequencing error and PCR bias. Both TCR alpha and beta chains were sequenced, and tight co-correlation was observed between alpha and beta sequence abundances in each sample. As for the original processing: V gene, J gene and CDR3 annotation of TCR sequences was performed with Decombinator V4. Expanded TCRs were defined as changing significantly between any two time points under a Poisson model with p below 0.0001. TCR abundances were normalised to the total number of TCRs sequenced per sample and were expressed as counts per million. TRAV1-2 paired with TRAJ12, TRAJ20 or TRAJ33 defined MAIT TCRs, while TRAV10 paired with TRAJ18 defined iNKT TCRs. VDJdb, accessed on 1 November 2021, was searched for TCRs annotated for CMV, EBV and SARS-CoV-2, and TCRs annotated for more than one antigen were excluded. The public sequencing data were trimmed at Q25 with fastp and processed into clonotypes with MiXCR by TCRdb, which kept only in-frame beta chains. Every distinct CDR3 protein forms one entry, paired with its most common genes and DNA. Clone size and V and J calls follow TCRdb, not the original study. The sample profile shows under 85,000 distinct CDR3 sequences; roughly 10% of them were found once. The top ten clones comprise just under 6% of the sample.

These data originate in a study of early T cells in non-severe SARS-CoV-2 infection (dated by TCRdb to the early 2020s). The study in broad terms: Bulk RNA from unsorted whole blood was used for TCR sequencing, so alpha and beta chains could not be paired.

Study-wide conclusions, independent of this receptor: VDJdb matching was skewed toward anti-spike CD8 responses and likely underestimated virus-specific expansions by missing private and CD4 specificities.

The chain joins TRBV13 to TRBJ2-1, with TRBD2 identical over 11 junction bases. Sequencing was carried out using whole blood. The sequence derives from an adult who was a healthcare worker with PCR-confirmed SARS-CoV-2 infection or an uninfected control (not recorded which). The CDR3 sequence is CASSFFTTSGSDEQFF. The bases read TGTGCCAGCAGCTTCTTTACTACTAGCGGGAGTGATGAGCAGTTCTTC. Where the CDR3 stops, the reference TRBV13 and TRBJ2-1 genes take over; the full variable domain is AAGVIQSPRHLIKEKRETATLKCYPIPRHDTVYWYQQGPGQDPQFLISFYEKMQSDKGSIPDRFSAQQFSDYHSELNMSSLELGDSALYFCASSFFTTSGSDEQFFGPGTRLTVL.